The present entry profiles one TCR beta chain with its context. What it binds is not known. The entry originates in a study of post-analysis software for immune sequencing data. Whole-study findings and limits: A handful of TRBV segments were significantly more frequent in patients than in controls. TRBV5-6, TRBV5-1 and TRBV20-1 were among these segments.

The CDR3 covers 16 residues. V gave up 4 bases and J gave up 5 bases, with 20 bases separating them. The germline CDR1 and CDR2 sequences are LGHDT and YNNKEL (reference sequence). Prepared libraries of TCR beta cDNA carried unique molecular identifiers. One entry per CDR3 protein, called by TCRdb with MiXCR from the PCR reads. Among a few hundred thousand distinct CDR3 sequences listed, roughly 34% were seen once. The receptor was isolated from a girl under 18 with multiple sclerosis. This sequence joins TRBV3-1 and TRBJ1-1, with D possibly TRBD1 on 6 matching bases. Material for sequencing was blood. The CDR3 protein is CASSPTPAGAGTEAFF. The CDR3 nucleotides read TGTGCCAGCAGCCCCACCCCGGCGGGGGCTGGTACTGAAGCTTTCTTT.